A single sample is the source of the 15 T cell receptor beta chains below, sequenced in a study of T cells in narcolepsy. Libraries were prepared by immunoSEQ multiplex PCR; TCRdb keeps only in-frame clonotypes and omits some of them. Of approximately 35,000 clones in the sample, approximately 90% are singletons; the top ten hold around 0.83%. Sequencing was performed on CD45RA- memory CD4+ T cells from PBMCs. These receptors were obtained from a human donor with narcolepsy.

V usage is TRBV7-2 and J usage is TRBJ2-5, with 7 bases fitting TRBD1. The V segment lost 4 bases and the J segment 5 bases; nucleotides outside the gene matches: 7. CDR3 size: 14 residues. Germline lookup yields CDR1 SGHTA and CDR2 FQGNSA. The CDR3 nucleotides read TGTGCCAGCAGCTCCCAGGGGGTCGAGGAGACCCAGTACTTC. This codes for CASSSQGVEETQYF.

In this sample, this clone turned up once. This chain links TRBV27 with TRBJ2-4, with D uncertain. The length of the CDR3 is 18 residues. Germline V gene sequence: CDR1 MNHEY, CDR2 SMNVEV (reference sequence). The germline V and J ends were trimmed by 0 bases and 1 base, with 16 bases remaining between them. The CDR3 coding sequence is TGTGCCAGCAGTTTATCGGGTCGGGTGGTGTCGGCCAAAAACATTCAGTACTTC. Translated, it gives CASSLSGRVVSAKNIQYF.

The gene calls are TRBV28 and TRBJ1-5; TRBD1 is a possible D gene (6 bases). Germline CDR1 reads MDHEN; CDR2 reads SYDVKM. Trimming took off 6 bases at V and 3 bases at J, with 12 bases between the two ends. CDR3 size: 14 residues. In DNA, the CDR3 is TGTGCCAGCAGGCTCGGACAGATCAATCAGCCCCAGCATTTT. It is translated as CASRLGQINQPQHF.

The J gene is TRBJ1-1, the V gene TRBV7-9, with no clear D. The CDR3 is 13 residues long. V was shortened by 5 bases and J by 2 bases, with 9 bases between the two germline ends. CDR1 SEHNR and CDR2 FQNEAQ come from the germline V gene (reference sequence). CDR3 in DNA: TGTGCCAGCAGCCGGGAATTAAACACTGAAGCTTTCTTT. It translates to CASSRELNTEAFF. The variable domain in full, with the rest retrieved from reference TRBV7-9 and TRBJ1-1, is DTGVSQNPRHKITKRGQNVTFRCDPISEHNRLYWYRQTLGQGPEFLTYFQNEAQLEKSRLLSDRFSAERPKGSFSTLEIQRTEQGDSAMYLCASSRELNTEAFFGQGTRLTVV.

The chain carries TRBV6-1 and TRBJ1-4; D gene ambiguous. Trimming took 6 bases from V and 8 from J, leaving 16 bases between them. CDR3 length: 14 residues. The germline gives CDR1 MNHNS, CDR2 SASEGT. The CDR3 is CASRDRAQKEKLFF. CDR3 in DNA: TGTGCCAGCAGAGACCGGGCCCAGAAGGAAAAACTGTTTTTT.

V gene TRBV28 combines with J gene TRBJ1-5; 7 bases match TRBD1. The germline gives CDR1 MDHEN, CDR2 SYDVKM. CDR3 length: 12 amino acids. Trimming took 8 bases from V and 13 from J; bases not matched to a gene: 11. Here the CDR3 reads CASLTGAGEQHF. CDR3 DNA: TGTGCCAGCTTAACAGGGGCCGGTGAGCAGCATTTT.

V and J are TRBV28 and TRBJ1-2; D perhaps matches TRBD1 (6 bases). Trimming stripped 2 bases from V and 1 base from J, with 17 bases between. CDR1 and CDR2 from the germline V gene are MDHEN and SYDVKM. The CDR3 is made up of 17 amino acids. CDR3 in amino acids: CASSLGGAAGFNYGYTF. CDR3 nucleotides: TGTGCCAGCAGTTTAGGGGGGGCTGCAGGGTTTAACTATGGCTACACCTTC.

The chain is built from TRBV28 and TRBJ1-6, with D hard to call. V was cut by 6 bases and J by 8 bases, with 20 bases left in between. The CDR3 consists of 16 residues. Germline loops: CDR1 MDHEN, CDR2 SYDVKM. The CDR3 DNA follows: TGTGCCAGCAGCCCTCACTCTGTCGCGAGGGATTCACCCCTCCACTTT. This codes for CASSPHSVARDSPLHF.

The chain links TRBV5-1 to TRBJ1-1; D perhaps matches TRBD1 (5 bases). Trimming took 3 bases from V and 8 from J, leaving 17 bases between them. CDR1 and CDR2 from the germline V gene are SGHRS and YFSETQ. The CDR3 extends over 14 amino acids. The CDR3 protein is CASSSQDITAEAFF. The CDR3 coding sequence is TGCGCCAGCAGCTCCCAGGACATTACTGCCGAAGCTTTCTTT.

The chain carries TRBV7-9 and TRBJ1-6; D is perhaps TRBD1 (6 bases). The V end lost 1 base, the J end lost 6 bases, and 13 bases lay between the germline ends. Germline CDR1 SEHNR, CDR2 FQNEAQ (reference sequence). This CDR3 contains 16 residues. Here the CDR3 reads CASSLGGTGSNSPLHF. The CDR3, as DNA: TGTGCCAGCAGCTTAGGGGGTACAGGGAGTAATTCACCCCTCCACTTT.

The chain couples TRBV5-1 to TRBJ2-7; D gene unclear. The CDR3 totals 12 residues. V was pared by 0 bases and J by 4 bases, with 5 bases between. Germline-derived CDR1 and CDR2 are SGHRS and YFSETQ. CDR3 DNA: TGCGCCAGCAGCTTGGGTGGGTACGAGCAGTACTTC. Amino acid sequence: CASSLGGYEQYF.

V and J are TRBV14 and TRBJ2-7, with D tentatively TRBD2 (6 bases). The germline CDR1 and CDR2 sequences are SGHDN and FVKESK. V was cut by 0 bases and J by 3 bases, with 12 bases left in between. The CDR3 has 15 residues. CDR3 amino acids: CASSQDSRLVYEQYF. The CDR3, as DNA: TGTGCCAGCAGCCAAGATTCGAGACTAGTCTACGAGCAGTACTTC.

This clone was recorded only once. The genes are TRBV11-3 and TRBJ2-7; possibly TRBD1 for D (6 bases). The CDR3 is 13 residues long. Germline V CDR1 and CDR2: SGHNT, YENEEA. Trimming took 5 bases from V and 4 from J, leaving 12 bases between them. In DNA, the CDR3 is TGTGCCAGCAGCCCCCGGGACAATTACGAGCAGTACTTC. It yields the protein CASSPRDNYEQYF.

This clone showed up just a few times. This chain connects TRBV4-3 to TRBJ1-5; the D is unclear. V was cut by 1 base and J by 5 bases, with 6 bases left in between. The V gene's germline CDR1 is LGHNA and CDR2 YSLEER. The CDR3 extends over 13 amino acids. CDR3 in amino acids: CASSQALYQPQHF. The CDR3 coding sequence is TGCGCCAGCAGCCAAGCTCTTTATCAGCCCCAGCATTTT.

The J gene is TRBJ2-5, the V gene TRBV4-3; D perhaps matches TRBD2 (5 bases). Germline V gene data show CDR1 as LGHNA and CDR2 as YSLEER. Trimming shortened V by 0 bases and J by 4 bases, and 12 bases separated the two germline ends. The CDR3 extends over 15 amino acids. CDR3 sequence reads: CASSQDGVARETQYF. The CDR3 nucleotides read TGCGCCAGCAGCCAAGACGGGGTGGCAAGAGAGACCCAGTACTTC.